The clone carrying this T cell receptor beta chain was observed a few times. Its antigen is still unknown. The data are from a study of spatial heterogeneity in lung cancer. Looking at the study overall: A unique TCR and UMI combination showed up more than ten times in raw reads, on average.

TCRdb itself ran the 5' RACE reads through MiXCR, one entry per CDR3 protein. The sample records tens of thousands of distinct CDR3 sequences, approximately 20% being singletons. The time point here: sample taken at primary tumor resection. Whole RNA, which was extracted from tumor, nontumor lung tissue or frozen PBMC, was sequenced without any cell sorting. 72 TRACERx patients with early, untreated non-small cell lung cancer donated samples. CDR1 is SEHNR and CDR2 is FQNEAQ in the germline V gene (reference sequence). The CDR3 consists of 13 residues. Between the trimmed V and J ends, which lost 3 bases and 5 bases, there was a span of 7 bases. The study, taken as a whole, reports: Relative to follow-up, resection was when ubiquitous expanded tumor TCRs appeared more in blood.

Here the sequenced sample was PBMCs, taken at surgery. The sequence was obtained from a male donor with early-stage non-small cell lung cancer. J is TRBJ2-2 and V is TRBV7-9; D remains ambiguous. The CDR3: CASSFGVTGELFF. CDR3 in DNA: TGTGCCAGCAGCTTTGGCGTTACCGGGGAGCTGTTTTTT.